This T cell receptor beta chain was recorded in a study of spatial heterogeneity in lung cancer (dated by TCRdb to the late 2010s). Broadly, across the study: More beta-chain than alpha-chain transcripts were consistently detected, likely reflecting higher beta-chain transcript abundance. In the raw uncorrected reads, each unique combination of TCR and UMI appeared more than ten times on average. In non-small cell lung cancer, the study quantitatively compared TCR alpha and beta repertoires across several tumor regions, matched nontumor lung, and blood. TCR repertoire features were related to nonsynonymous mutation counts determined by whole-exome sequencing of tumor tissue. At surgery, hundreds of tumor regions, around 64 matched nontumor lung samples and more than 55 PBMC samples were TCR-sequenced for both alpha and beta chains. Results the study describes overall, beyond this receptor: Additional single-cell paired TCR alpha and beta sequencing was considered necessary to confirm, at a functional level, the hypothesis that regional TCRs recognize regional mutations. Ubiquitous expanded tumor TCRs were detected in blood more often at tumor resection than at routine follow-up.

The sample's time point, from its label and the paper: sample taken at primary tumor resection. TCR sequencing used whole RNA extracted from tumor and nontumor lung tissue, or from cryopreserved PBMC samples, without cell sorting. The donors were approximately 70 patients from the lung TRACERx cohort who had early-stage, untreated non-small cell lung cancer. Only patients with enough RNA available from two or more tumor regions were chosen for TCR sequencing. The receptor library was made with 5' RACE. Sequencer: NextSeq 500. In the TCR library protocol, a unique molecular identifier was attached to each TCR cDNA molecule so that PCR and sequencing errors could be corrected. The paper's processing steps were these. Decombinator tools were used for TCR identification, UMI-based error correction and CDR3 extraction. Expanded TCRs were defined as those above a frequency of 2 per 1,000, corresponding to the top 1% of the tumor frequency distribution. Rényi diversity was computed with the R vegan package after subsampling each repertoire 100 times to 5,000 TCRs. CDR3 similarity networks were built from amino acid triplet string-kernel similarity, with CDR3s being connected when pairwise similarity was above 0.82. TCRdb reprocessed the public reads (quality trimming at Q25 with fastp, clone calling with MiXCR) and kept in-frame beta chains. Entries that share a CDR3 protein sequence are merged under the most common genes and DNA. These V and J calls originate from TCRdb's pipeline instead of the authors' own analysis. The sample table contains fewer than 9,000 distinct CDR3 sequences; only one count was recorded for over 7.5% of them. Of the sample, 25% to 30% is held by the ten largest clones.

This clonotype was recorded many times. It lacks a known antigen. No qualities accompany the bases; no much larger clone lies one base away. From a lookup of the germline V gene (reference sequence), CDR1 and CDR2 are PRHDT and FYEKMQ. The CDR3 sequence holds 14 residues, the cysteine and phenylalanine included. Just the 42-base CDR3 DNA is kept, in frame starting at base 1. The junction shows trimming of 0 bases on V and 1 base on J, plus 6 bases between the germline ends. The chain is assembled from TRBV13 and TRBJ2-5; TRBD2 is perhaps the D gene, given 6 matching bases. Material: PBMCs, obtained at surgery. This TCR derives from a female donor with early-stage non-small cell lung cancer. The sequenced DNA is TGTGCCAGCAGCTTAGGGGGACTCCAAGAGACCCAGTACTTC. It translates as CASSLGGLQETQYF.